Reported below is one TCR beta chain. Participants' reported clinical history set cohort assignment. The sample originates from a study of blood T cell repertoires in COVID-19. Across the study: The study drew acute and convalescent COVID-19 samples from the United States, Italy and Spain.

CDR3 length: 15 amino acids. With V trimmed by 5 bases and J by 3 bases, 8 bases remained unmatched. Per germline, CDR1 MNHEY and CDR2 SVGAGI. Original methodology: Cell counts per sample came from amplifying reference gene primers. The data were produced by immunoSEQ multiplex PCR, yet TCRdb's version contains in-frame clones alone and is incomplete. The DNA was the basis for D and trimming; V, J and clone size are from that table. The table has around 430,000 clones, more than 75% seen once. What was sequenced was PBMCs or T cells enriched from blood (not recorded which). V is TRBV6-5 and J is TRBJ1-1, with 8 bases aligning to TRBD1. This TCR was recovered from a woman in her forties or fifties who had recovered from COVID-19. In DNA form, the CDR3 reads TGTGCCAGCAGTAGCCAGGGGGCTGGGGACACTGAAGCTTTCTTT. It encodes CASSSQGAGDTEAFF.